This TCR beta chain was recovered during a study of identical twins. In this sample, this clonotype turned up many times. The antigen is unknown. TCRdb processed the 5' RACE reads anew with MiXCR; each CDR3 protein has one entry. The repertoire holds some 660,000 distinct CDR3 sequences, with around 8.6% as singletons. This CDR3 contains 15 residues. The germline V gene has CDR1 LGHNA and CDR2 YNFKEQ. V dropped 0 bases and J dropped 4 bases, with 11 bases sitting between them. Study results and caveats: Among monozygotic twins, out-of-frame TCR alpha sharing exceeded what models predicted. The study reached conclusions through statistical analysis that was cross-sectional, not following the same donors. Out-of-frame alpha sequences common to twins exhibited a surplus of low generation probability.

This sample also appeared in a second study, on yellow fever vaccine responses in identical twins.

The chain is built from TRBV4-2 and TRBJ2-3; tentative D call: TRBD2 (6 bases). Sequenced input: PBMCs. The receptor comes from a woman under 30 in good health. CDR3 DNA: TGTGCCAGCAGCCAAGAACTAGCTCCTGCAGATACGCAGTATTTT. Translation gives CASSQELAPADTQYF.